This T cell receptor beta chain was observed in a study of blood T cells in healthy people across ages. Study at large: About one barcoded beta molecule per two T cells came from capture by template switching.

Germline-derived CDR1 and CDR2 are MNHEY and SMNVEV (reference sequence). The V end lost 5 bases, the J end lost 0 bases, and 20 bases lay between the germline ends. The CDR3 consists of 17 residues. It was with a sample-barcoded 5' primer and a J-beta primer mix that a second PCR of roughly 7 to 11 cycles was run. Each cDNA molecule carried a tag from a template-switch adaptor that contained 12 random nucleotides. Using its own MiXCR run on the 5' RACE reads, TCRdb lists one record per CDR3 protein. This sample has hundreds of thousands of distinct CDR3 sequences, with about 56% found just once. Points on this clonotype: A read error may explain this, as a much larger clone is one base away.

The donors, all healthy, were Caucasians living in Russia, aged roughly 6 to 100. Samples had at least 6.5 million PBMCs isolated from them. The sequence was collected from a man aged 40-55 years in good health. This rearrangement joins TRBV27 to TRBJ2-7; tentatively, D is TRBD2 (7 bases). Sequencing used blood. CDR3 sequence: CASSLTNAGAYSYEQYF. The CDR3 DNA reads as TGTGCCAGCAGTCTCACCAACGCGGGGGCATACTCCTACGAGCAGTACTTC.